The 30 T cell receptor beta chains reported below all come from one sample, sequenced in a study of T cell clonality in common variable immunodeficiency. Study-wide points: Common variable immunodeficiency TCR beta sequences reportedly had fewer deletions and N-nucleotide insertions.

The data were produced by immunoSEQ multiplex PCR, yet TCRdb's version contains in-frame clones alone and is incomplete. The table lists 15,000 to 25,000 clones, with no singletons. What these receptors recognize is not known. The sample comprised peripheral blood mononuclear cells. The receptors derive from a human donor with common variable immunodeficiency.

This clone was seen ten or more times. With the read ending 3 residues before the CDR3 end, the germline J gene is used to fill in that end. The V call is TRBV10-3, the J call TRBJ1-3; tentative D call: TRBD1 (6 bases). Germline V gene data show CDR1 as ENHRY and CDR2 as SYGVKD. V was clipped by 11 bases and J by 1 base, with 12 bases between them. This CDR3 comprises 13 residues. CDR3 DNA, as far as it was read: TGTGCCGCCACACAGGGTTCTGGAAACACC. This codes for CAATQGSGNT. In full, the CDR3 reads CAATQGSGNTIYF.

This clone was seen a few times. Read data end 3 residues before the CDR3 end; the end is taken from the germline J gene. The rearrangement joins TRBV7-9 to TRBJ2-1; 8 bases match TRBD1. The CDR3 is 15 amino acids. Germline-derived CDR1 and CDR2 are SEHNR and FQNEAQ (reference sequence). Losses at the gene ends were 5 bases for V and 0 bases for J; bases not matched to a gene: 3. The CDR3 here is CASSAGQDSYNEQFF. CDR3 DNA, as far as it was read: TGTGCCAGCAGCGCGGGACAGGACTCCTACAATGAG.

This clone was detected only a few times. With the read ending 3 residues before the CDR3 end, the germline J gene is used to fill in that end. The chain employs TRBV18 and TRBJ2-7, with 8 bases lining up with TRBD1. Losses at the gene ends were 1 base for V and 6 bases for J; bases not matched to a gene: 8. The CDR3 covers 15 residues. CDR1 KGHSH and CDR2 LQKENI come from the germline V gene. This CDR3 is CASSPQTGTGSEQYF. The CDR3 DNA, read in part, is TGTGCCAGCTCACCACAGACCGGGACAGGTAGCGAG.

The DNA read from the CDR3 is TGTGCCAGTAGTAGACTAGCGGGAGTCTACAATGAG. It encodes CASSRLAGVYNE. The complete CDR3 protein is CASSRLAGVYNEQFF. The J gene is TRBJ2-1, the V gene TRBV19, with 12 positions matching TRBD2. The read ends 3 residues before the CDR3 terminus; that terminus is restored from the germline J gene. CDR3 length: 15 amino acids. Germline V gives CDR1 LNHDA, CDR2 SQIVND (reference sequence). The J segment lost 3 bases and the V segment lost 4 bases, leaving 1 base of the junction unmatched.

This clone was observed a few times. The CDR3 end falls 3 residues outside the read, so it is completed with the germline J gene. The chain combines TRBV30 with TRBJ2-5, with TRBD1 matching 8 bases. With V trimmed by 4 bases and J by 5 bases, 3 bases remained unmatched. CDR1 and CDR2 from the germline V gene are GTSNPN and SVGIG (reference sequence). The CDR3 totals 12 residues. The CDR3 sequence is CAWTSGGETQYF. The covered CDR3 bases are TGTGCCTGGACGTCAGGGGGCGAGACC.

A remark on this clone: The DNA ends 3 residues before the CDR3 does, and the rest of the CDR3 is filled in from the germline J gene. The chain employs TRBV2 and TRBJ1-1, with TRBD1 matching over 10 bases. The V gene's germline CDR1 is SNHLY and CDR2 FYNNEI. The junction had 4 bases not matched to a gene; V was cut back by 3 bases and J by 3 bases. The CDR3 has 15 residues. The CDR3 loop reads CASSDGQGVYTEAFF. The CDR3 DNA, read in part, is TGTGCCAGCAGTGATGGACAGGGGGTCTACACTGAA. Looking up the rest from reference TRBV2 and TRBJ1-1 gives the full variable domain: EPEVTQTPSHQVTQMGQEVILRCVPISNHLYFYWYRQILGQKVEFLVSFYNNEISEKSEIFDDQFSVERPDGSNFTLKIRSTKLEDSAMYFCASSDGQGVYTEAFFGQGTRLTVV.

This clone has more than one count but fewer than ten. The read finishes 3 residues shy of the CDR3 end, and the germline J gene is used to complete it. The chain uses TRBV19 and TRBJ1-1, with D perhaps TRBD1 (5 bases). This CDR3 has 14 residues. Trimming shortened V by 3 bases and J by 0 bases, and 8 bases separated the two germline ends. The germline V gene encodes CDR1 LNHDA and CDR2 SQIVND (reference sequence). The sequenced CDR3 bases are TGTGCCAGTAGTATGGGGCCATTGAACACTGAA. Residues: CASSMGPLNTE. The whole CDR3 protein reads CASSMGPLNTEAFF.

Note on this clone: The sequenced fragment ends 3 residues before the CDR3 boundary, so the rest is inferred from the germline J gene. J is TRBJ2-2 and V is TRBV7-3; D unclear. Trimming took 6 bases from V and 7 from J, leaving 15 bases between them. This CDR3 region has 14 residues. The germline V gene has CDR1 SGHTA and CDR2 FQGTGA. The part of the CDR3 DNA that was read is TGTGCCAGCAGACCAGACTCCTTGGTCGGGGAG. As protein: CASRPDSLVGE. The CDR3, in full, reads CASRPDSLVGELFF.

About this clone itself: The CDR3 end lies 3 residues beyond the end of the read and is filled in from the germline J gene. This rearrangement joins TRBV7-2 to TRBJ2-1; the D gene is possibly TRBD1 (8 bases). CDR1 and CDR2 from the germline V gene are SGHTA and FQGNSA. This CDR3 has 15 amino acids. V was cut by 5 bases and J by 4 bases, with 15 bases left in between. The CDR3 bases that were read are TGTGCCAGCAGCCGCGACAGGGGAGGGTACAATGAG. Protein sequence: CASSRDRGGYNE. The full CDR3 sequence reads CASSRDRGGYNEQFF.

On this clone: The read ends 3 residues early relative to the CDR3; the germline J gene fills the gap. This chain joins TRBV6-1 and TRBJ1-2; TRBD1 agrees at 7 bases. This CDR3 has 14 residues. Per germline, CDR1 MNHNS and CDR2 SASEGT. The trim removed 2 bases at V and 7 bases at J, leaving 7 bases unmatched. CDR3 sequence reads: CASSENRGMSGYTF. The sequenced part of the CDR3 DNA is TGTGCCAGCAGTGAAAACAGGGGAATGAGTGGC.

With regard to this clone: The CDR3 is cut off 3 residues early in the read; its end comes from the germline J gene. The chain has TRBV5-1 and TRBJ2-7; TRBD1 matches at 12 bases. Germline V lookup: CDR1 SGHRS, CDR2 YFSETQ. V dropped 5 bases and J dropped 2; count of bases not matched to a gene: 5. The CDR3 loop spans 15 amino acids. The CDR3 loop reads CASRSGTGGTYEQYF. The sequenced CDR3 bases are TGCGCCAGCAGGTCCGGGACAGGGGGCACCTACGAG.

Notes on this clone: Coverage ceases 3 residues before the CDR3 finishes, and the germline J gene fills in the end. The genes are TRBV2 and TRBJ1-2, with TRBD1 matching 10 bases. The CDR3 contains 15 residues. V dropped 6 bases and J dropped 2; count of bases not matched to a gene: 6. Looked up from germline, CDR1 is SNHLY and CDR2 is FYNNEI. The chain's CDR3 is CASSAGQGQNYGYTF. The DNA read from the CDR3 is TGTGCCAGCAGCGCGGGACAGGGGCAGAACTATGGC. Drawing the rest from reference TRBV2 and TRBJ1-2, the complete variable domain is EPEVTQTPSHQVTQMGQEVILRCVPISNHLYFYWYRQILGQKVEFLVSFYNNEISEKSEIFDDQFSVERPDGSNFTLKIRSTKLEDSAMYFCASSAGQGQNYGYTFGSGTRLTVV.

Notes on this clone: The read stops 3 residues short of the end of the CDR3; the missing end is completed from the germline J gene. The V gene is TRBV18, the J gene TRBJ1-5, with D tentatively TRBD1 (5 bases). Germline V lookup: CDR1 KGHSH, CDR2 LQKENI. This CDR3 comprises 16 residues. V lost 4 bases and J 1 base, leaving 14 bases between the germline ends. The CDR3 protein is CASSRQGPGSNQPQHF. Incomplete CDR3 DNA: TGTGCCAGCTCACGGCAGGGTCCCGGGAGCAATCAGCCC.

Regarding this clone: The CDR3 goes on 3 residues after the read ends, and that part is filled in from the germline J gene. The chain joins TRBV5-1 to TRBJ2-5; D might be TRBD2 (5 bases). In germline, CDR1 is SGHRS, CDR2 YFSETQ. This CDR3 contains 15 residues. V gave up 2 bases and J gave up 1 base, with 12 bases separating them. Incomplete CDR3 DNA: TGCGCCAGCAGCTTCTCTAGCAGGACCCAAGAGACC. Translated: CASSFSSRTQET. The CDR3 in its entirety is CASSFSSRTQETQYF.

Of note for this clone: The read ends 3 residues shy of where the CDR3 ends; the end is completed using the germline J gene. The chain is built from TRBV18 and TRBJ2-3; TRBD2 matches at 11 bases. CDR1 and CDR2 from the germline V gene are KGHSH and LQKENI. With 5 bases clipped from V and 0 bases from J, the junction kept 4 bases outside the gene matches. This CDR3 contains 16 residues. This CDR3 reads CASSSWTSGSTDTQYF. Partial CDR3 DNA: TGTGCCAGCTCATCCTGGACTAGCGGGAGCACAGATACG.

CDR3 sequence reads: CASSRNRGEKLFF. The sequenced CDR3 bases are TGTGCCAGCAGTCGTAACAGGGGGGAAAAA. The chain recombines TRBV7-9 with TRBJ1-4; 8 bases map to TRBD1. Coverage ceases 3 residues before the CDR3 finishes, and the germline J gene fills in the end. The CDR3 has 13 residues. Germline assignment: CDR1 SEHNR and CDR2 FQNEAQ (reference sequence). Losses at the gene ends were 6 bases for V and 8 bases for J; bases not matched to a gene: 5.

This clone is judged medium-sized (0.01 to 0.1%). Read sequence stops 3 residues before the CDR3 end, and the germline J gene provides the missing end. The gene calls are TRBV5-1 and TRBJ2-5; tentatively, D is TRBD2 (6 bases). This CDR3 is 15 amino acids long. V lost 4 bases to trimming and J lost 4 bases, with 17 bases between them. Per the germline V gene, CDR1 is SGHRS and CDR2 is YFSETQ. Incomplete CDR3 DNA: TGCGCCAGCAGCCTCCGGGACTTCCGAACAGAGACC. Its protein product is CASSLRDFRTET. The complete CDR3 sequence is CASSLRDFRTETQYF.

This clone was seen a few times. The CDR3 extends 3 residues past the end of the read, so its final part is completed from the germline J gene. This chain joins TRBV7-2 and TRBJ2-1; TRBD2 matches at 7 bases. V lost 1 base and J lost 8; bases outside the gene matches: 8. The CDR3 spans 15 residues. Germline values: CDR1 SGHTA, CDR2 FQGNSA. The covered CDR3 bases are TGTGCCAGCAGCTTAGGCGGGAGCCCCTCTGATGAG. Translation: CASSLGGSPSDE. The full-length CDR3 reads as CASSLGGSPSDEQFF.

This clone has a handful of counts. The read is 3 residues too short to cover the CDR3 end, so that end is filled in from the germline J gene. This chain connects TRBV7-8 to TRBJ1-1; TRBD1 might be the D (5 bases). V lost 1 base and J lost 1, with 10 bases in between. This CDR3 is 15 amino acids long. Germline CDR1 reads SGHVS; CDR2 reads FQNEAQ. The CDR3 here is CASSLVYTGNTEAFF. The covered CDR3 bases are TGTGCCAGCAGCTTAGTTTATACAGGGAACACTGAA.

Notes on this clone: The read comes to an end 3 residues before the CDR3 does, leaving the germline J gene to fill in the end. The chain is built from TRBV30 and TRBJ1-4; 10 bases agree with TRBD1. This CDR3 is 13 amino acids long. CDR1 is GTSNPN and CDR2 is SVGIG in the germline V gene (reference sequence). V was pared by 4 bases and J by 7 bases, with 3 bases of the junction left unmatched. CDR3 amino acids: CAWIGTGVEKLFF. CDR3 DNA (partial): TGTGCCTGGATAGGGACAGGGGTTGAAAAA.

This clone turned up a few times. The CDR3 end is not reached by the read, which stops 3 residues before it; the germline J gene fills it in. The rearrangement links TRBV2 to TRBJ1-1, with a weak D call TRBD1 (6 bases). Per germline, CDR1 SNHLY and CDR2 FYNNEI. V gave up 4 bases and J gave up 4 bases, with 13 bases separating them. The CDR3 runs 14 residues. The part of the CDR3 DNA that was read is TGTGCCAGCAGTGTACAGGGTCGGGGCACTGAA. It specifies CASSVQGRGTE. The whole CDR3 region reads CASSVQGRGTEAFF.

Notes on this clone: The CDR3 extends 3 residues past the end of the read, so its final part is completed from the germline J gene. This chain uses TRBV30 with TRBJ2-4; tentative D call: TRBD2 (6 bases). From germline, CDR1 is GTSNPN and CDR2 SVGIG (reference sequence). CDR3 length: 14 amino acids. V lost 5 bases to trimming and J lost 3 bases, with 14 bases between them. The part of the CDR3 DNA that was read is TGTGCCTGGGCAGGAGGGCTCGGCAAAAACATT. It encodes CAWAGGLGKNI. The CDR3, in full, reads CAWAGGLGKNIQYF.

This clone was seen only a few times. CDR3 DNA, as far as it was read: TGTGCCAGCAGTTCGGGAGGGGCCCACTATGGC. Translated: CASSSGGAHYG. The full CDR3 is CASSSGGAHYGYTF. This sequence joins TRBV6-2 or TRBV6-3 and TRBJ1-2; perhaps TRBD1 as D (5 bases). The read terminates 3 residues before the CDR3 end, so the remaining end is supplied by the germline J gene. The germline V gene has CDR1 MNHEY and CDR2 SVGEGT. Between the trimmed V and J ends, which lost 4 bases and 3 bases, there was a span of 12 bases. This CDR3 is 14 amino acids long.

A remark on this clone: Read sequence stops 3 residues before the CDR3 end, and the germline J gene provides the missing end. The rearrangement links TRBV19 to TRBJ2-2; the match to TRBD1 covers 10 bases. The germline CDR1 and CDR2 sequences are LNHDA and SQIVND (reference sequence). Losses at the gene ends were 3 bases for V and 6 bases for J; bases not matched to a gene: 4. The CDR3 length is 15 residues. CDR3 DNA (partial): TGTGCCAGTAGTATGGGACAGGGGATCCCCGGGGAG. This encodes CASSMGQGIPGE. The complete CDR3 sequence is CASSMGQGIPGELFF.

The sample holds a few counts of this clone. The sequence runs out 3 residues before the end of the CDR3; the remainder is reconstructed from the germline J gene. The rearrangement joins TRBV7-8 to TRBJ2-5; TRBD1 is a possible D gene (5 bases). The CDR3 covers 14 residues. Germline assignment: CDR1 SGHVS and CDR2 FQNEAQ. Trimming pared 2 bases from V and 3 bases from J, leaving 10 bases between. The CDR3: CASSLRGREETQYF. Incomplete CDR3 DNA: TGTGCCAGCAGCTTAAGGGGCCGAGAAGAGACC.

As for this clone: The read gets to within 3 residues of the CDR3 end, and the germline J gene fills in the rest. The V call is TRBV19, the J call TRBJ1-1, with a tentative D call TRBD1 (5 bases). Trimming removed 5 bases at V and 4 bases at J, with 23 bases between. This CDR3 comprises 17 residues. From germline, CDR1 is LNHDA and CDR2 SQIVND (reference sequence). CDR3 DNA (partial): TGTGCCAGTAGTTGGAAGGAATCGGGGGTAAAAGGCACTGAA. This gives the protein CASSWKESGVKGTE. The CDR3 in its entirety is CASSWKESGVKGTEAFF.

This clone showed up just a few times. The read ends 3 residues before the CDR3 terminus; that terminus is restored from the germline J gene. The V call is TRBV7-9, the J call TRBJ2-5; 7 bases agree with TRBD1. This CDR3 is built from 13 residues. V was pared by 5 bases and J by 3 bases, with 3 bases of the junction left unmatched. From germline, CDR1 is SEHNR and CDR2 FQNEAQ (reference sequence). CDR3 DNA, as far as it was read: TGTGCCAGCAGCCGCACAGGGGAAGAGACC. Translated, it gives CASSRTGEET. The whole CDR3 sequence is CASSRTGEETQYF. Supplemented by reference TRBV7-9 and TRBJ2-5, the full variable domain reads DTGVSQNPRHKITKRGQNVTFRCDPISEHNRLYWYRQTLGQGPEFLTYFQNEAQLEKSRLLSDRFSAERPKGSFSTLEIQRTEQGDSAMYLCASSRTGEETQYFGPGTRLLVL.

The CDR3 loop is CASSRDTGWDGYTF. Partial CDR3 DNA: TGCGCCAGCAGCAGAGACACAGGGTGGGATGGC. The chain carries TRBV5-1 and TRBJ1-2, with D maybe TRBD1 (6 bases). The read halts 3 residues ahead of the CDR3 end, with the missing end drawn from the germline J gene. The CDR3 extends over 14 amino acids. Germline CDR1 and CDR2: SGHRS and YFSETQ. V lost 4 bases and J 6 bases, leaving 16 bases between the germline ends.

About this clone itself: The CDR3 end lies 3 residues beyond the end of the read and is filled in from the germline J gene. This sequence joins TRBV7-9 and TRBJ1-2, with D unclear. The CDR3 has 14 residues. CDR1 and CDR2 from the germline V gene are SEHNR and FQNEAQ (reference sequence). The V end lost 5 bases, the J end lost 6 bases, and 16 bases lay between the germline ends. CDR3: CASSLTPPVDGYTF. The sequenced CDR3 bases are TGTGCCAGCAGCCTGACACCGCCGGTGGATGGC.

About this clone: The read terminates 3 residues ahead of where the CDR3 ends, so the germline J gene completes it. V and J are TRBV19 and TRBJ1-2; D ambiguous. Germline V gene lookup returns CDR1 LNHDA and CDR2 SQIVND (reference sequence). The V end lost 10 bases, the J end lost 0 bases, and 12 bases lay between the germline ends. The CDR3 runs to 13 residues. CDR3 protein: CAIPGEANYGYTF. CDR3 DNA, as far as it was read: TGTGCCATCCCGGGTGAAGCTAACTATGGC.